The rows below give T cell receptor beta chains drawn from one sample of a study of OX40 agonist ivuxolimab in advanced cancers. Sequencing was performed with immunoSEQ multiplex PCR; in TCRdb, only in-frame clones are kept and a portion is missing. The sample records 45,000 to 55,000 clones, 65% to 90% being singletons. Sequences were derived from CD4+ or CD8+ T cells sorted from blood, sampled in a trial of the OX40 agonist ivuxolimab. Every receptor here comes from an adult with an advanced solid tumor such as melanoma, head and neck, liver or kidney cancer. CDR3s include the opening cysteine and the closing phenylalanine or tryptophan. The order of the fields is clone size, J gene, D gene, V gene, CDR3 protein, CDR3 DNA. The D gene is left open where the match is weak. Part of the rows lack a size; the others show once, few, many or a class for expanded clones.

size: few
J: TRBJ2-7
D: -
V: TRBV2
CDR3: CASSLGGTYEQYF
DNA: TGTGCCAGCAGTTTAGGGGGAACTTACGAGCAGTACTTC

size: -
J: TRBJ2-7
D: -
V: TRBV6-5
CDR3: CASSYSATAEQYF
DNA: TGTGCCAGCAGTTACTCGGCCACCGCCGAGCAGTACTTC

size: -
J: TRBJ2-1
D: TRBD1
V: TRBV5-1
CDR3: CASSFSGGSYNEQFF
DNA: TGCGCCAGCAGCTTCTCAGGGGGCTCCTACAATGAGCAGTTCTTC

size: -
J: TRBJ1-2
D: -
V: TRBV7-9
CDR3: CASSLVGGYGYTF
DNA: TGTGCCAGCAGCTTAGTGGGGGGCTATGGCTACACCTTC

size: -
J: TRBJ1-2
D: TRBD1
V: TRBV9
CDR3: CASSAMDRVGYTF
DNA: TGTGCCAGCAGCGCCATGGACAGGGTGGGCTACACCTTC

size: few
J: TRBJ1-2
D: TRBD1
V: TRBV5-4
CDR3: CASSLAETGRIHGYTF
DNA: TGTGCCAGCAGCTTGGCGGAGACAGGGAGGATCCATGGCTACACCTTC

size: -
J: TRBJ2-3
D: TRBD2
V: TRBV7-6
CDR3: CASSLVTVGAGVDTQYF
DNA: TGTGCCAGCAGCTTAGTTACTGTAGGAGCGGGAGTAGATACGCAGTATTTT

size: once
J: TRBJ1-1
D: -
V: TRBV4-1
CDR3: CASSQGQGTGTEAFF
DNA: TGCGCCAGCAGCCAAGGTCAGGGGACTGGGACTGAAGCTTTCTTT

size: -
J: TRBJ2-3
D: -
V: TRBV4-1
CDR3: CASSQEPLGDTQYF
DNA: TGCGCCAGCAGCCAAGAGCCTCTTGGAGATACGCAGTATTTT

size: -
J: TRBJ1-3
D: -
V: TRBV6-5
CDR3: CASRTGNTIYF
DNA: TGTGCCAGCAGAACTGGAAACACCATATATTTT

size: -
J: TRBJ1-2
D: -
V: TRBV5-1
CDR3: CASSLDGPNYGYTF
DNA: TGCGCCAGCAGCTTGGACGGGCCAAACTATGGCTACACCTTC

size: -
J: TRBJ2-2
D: -
V: TRBV28
CDR3: CASRYRDDTGELFF
DNA: TGTGCCAGCAGGTACAGGGATGACACCGGGGAGCTGTTTTTT

size: -
J: TRBJ2-4
D: -
V: TRBV27
CDR3: CASSFFSGEQNIQYF
DNA: TGTGCCAGCAGTTTCTTTTCCGGTGAACAAAACATTCAGTACTTC

size: -
J: TRBJ1-1
D: -
V: TRBV27
CDR3: CASSLSRGANTEAFF
DNA: TGTGCCAGCAGTTTATCGCGAGGGGCGAACACTGAAGCTTTCTTT

size: -
J: TRBJ2-2
D: TRBD2
V: TRBV29-1
CDR3: CSVHDKRGDGELFF
DNA: TGCAGCGTCCATGATAAGCGGGGGGACGGGGAGCTGTTTTTT

size: -
J: TRBJ2-5
D: TRBD1
V: TRBV10-1
CDR3: CASSESAGGETQYF
DNA: TGCGCCAGCAGTGAGTCCGCAGGGGGAGAGACCCAGTACTTC

size: -
J: TRBJ1-6
D: -
V: TRBV4-1
CDR3: CASSQVGTAYNSPLHF
DNA: TGCGCCAGCAGCCAGGTTGGAACAGCCTATAATTCACCCCTCCACTTT

size: -
J: TRBJ2-7
D: -
V: TRBV5-6
CDR3: CASSSPTGRYEQYF
DNA: TGTGCCAGCAGCTCCCCGACCGGCCGGTACGAGCAGTACTTC

size: -
J: TRBJ1-1
D: TRBD1
V: TRBV29-1
CDR3: CSVGPRDRGHGTEAFF
DNA: TGCAGCGTTGGCCCCCGGGACAGGGGGCACGGGACTGAAGCTTTCTTT

size: -
J: TRBJ1-1
D: -
V: TRBV19
CDR3: CASSINGNTEAFF
DNA: TGTGCCAGTAGTATTAACGGGAACACTGAAGCTTTCTTT

size: few
J: TRBJ2-1
D: -
V: TRBV4-1
CDR3: CASSPISAYNEQFF
DNA: TGCGCCAGCAGCCCCATTAGCGCCTACAATGAGCAGTTCTTC

size: -
J: TRBJ2-7
D: TRBD2
V: TRBV7-8
CDR3: CASSPSSGRLYEQYF
DNA: TGTGCCAGCAGCCCCAGTAGCGGGAGGTTGTACGAGCAGTACTTC

size: -
J: TRBJ1-5
D: TRBD1
V: TRBV28
CDR3: CASSFLGTGMRIGNQPQHF
DNA: TGTGCCAGCAGTTTCCTGGGGACAGGAATGAGAATTGGCAATCAGCCCCAGCATTTT

size: -
J: TRBJ2-2
D: -
V: TRBV2
CDR3: CASSEGASNTGELFF
DNA: TGTGCCAGCAGTGAGGGGGCCAGTAACACCGGGGAGCTGTTTTTT

size: once
J: TRBJ1-1
D: TRBD1
V: TRBV27
CDR3: CASSTPGQGNTEAFF
DNA: TGTGCCAGCAGCACTCCGGGACAGGGGAACACTGAAGCTTTCTTT

size: -
J: TRBJ2-1
D: TRBD2
V: TRBV27
CDR3: CASGHSGSGYNEQFF
DNA: TGTGCCAGCGGTCATAGCGGGAGTGGCTACAATGAGCAGTTCTTC

size: -
J: TRBJ2-5
D: TRBD2
V: TRBV5-4
CDR3: CASSLAGGQDVETQYF
DNA: TGTGCCAGCAGCTTGGCGGGAGGCCAGGATGTGGAGACCCAGTACTTC

size: -
J: TRBJ1-2
D: -
V: TRBV29-1
CDR3: CSVPATGYGYTF
DNA: TGCAGCGTTCCGGCGACAGGCTATGGCTACACCTTC

size: -
J: TRBJ2-1
D: -
V: TRBV13
CDR3: CASSLGGADEQFF
DNA: TGTGCCAGCAGCTTAGGGGGGGCCGATGAGCAGTTCTTC

size: -
J: TRBJ2-2
D: TRBD2
V: TRBV7-9
CDR3: CASSDGEGTGELFF
DNA: TGTGCCAGCAGCGATGGGGAGGGGACCGGGGAGCTGTTTTTT

size: -
J: TRBJ2-5
D: TRBD2
V: TRBV6-6
CDR3: CASSYGTRGETQYF
DNA: TGTGCCAGCAGTTACGGGACTAGGGGAGAGACCCAGTACTTC

size: -
J: TRBJ1-2
D: -
V: TRBV28
CDR3: CASRANGDGVGYTF
DNA: TGTGCCAGCAGAGCTAACGGGGACGGCGTCGGCTACACCTTC

size: -
J: TRBJ2-3
D: TRBD2
V: TRBV28
CDR3: CASLGLAGATTDTQYF
DNA: TGTGCCAGCCTCGGACTAGCGGGGGCCACCACAGATACGCAGTATTTT

size: medium-sized
J: TRBJ2-5
D: -
V: TRBV14
CDR3: CASSLPPGFLRETQYF
DNA: TGTGCCAGCAGCCTACCCCCTGGTTTTTTGAGAGAGACCCAGTACTTC

size: -
J: TRBJ1-5
D: -
V: TRBV10-3
CDR3: CAISESDYSNQPQHF
DNA: TGTGCCATCAGTGAATCTGATTATAGCAATCAGCCCCAGCATTTT

size: -
J: TRBJ2-7
D: -
V: TRBV28
CDR3: CASSAGRTLYEQYF
DNA: TGTGCCAGCAGTGCGGGACGGACACTCTACGAGCAGTACTTC

size: -
J: TRBJ1-1
D: -
V: TRBV20-1
CDR3: CSADILAEAFF
DNA: TGCAGTGCTGATATTTTGGCTGAAGCTTTCTTT

size: -
J: TRBJ1-5
D: -
V: TRBV7-8
CDR3: CASSPYGGNQPQHF
DNA: TGTGCCAGCAGCCCTTATGGGGGTAATCAGCCCCAGCATTTT

size: -
J: TRBJ2-7
D: TRBD2
V: TRBV6-6
CDR3: CASSLSSGGLYEQYF
DNA: TGTGCCAGCAGTCTTTCCTCGGGGGGACTCTACGAGCAGTACTTC

size: once
J: TRBJ1-1
D: -
V: TRBV19
CDR3: CAGSIGGRGAEAFF
DNA: TGTGCCGGTAGTATCGGAGGTCGGGGGGCTGAAGCTTTCTTT

size: -
J: TRBJ1-2
D: -
V: TRBV30
CDR3: CAWSLGGLNFHGYTF
DNA: TGTGCCTGGAGTCTAGGGGGACTCAATTTCCATGGCTACACCTTC

size: -
J: TRBJ2-7
D: -
V: TRBV6-1
CDR3: CASSSFYLEQYF
DNA: TGTGCCAGCAGTTCCTTTTACTTGGAGCAGTACTTC

size: -
J: TRBJ1-1
D: -
V: TRBV5-4
CDR3: CASSSPPQGNTEAFF
DNA: TGTGCCAGCAGCTCACCACCACAGGGGAACACTGAAGCTTTCTTT

size: -
J: TRBJ1-5
D: -
V: TRBV6-1
CDR3: CASSEWDGHSNQPQHF
DNA: TGTGCCAGCAGTGAATGGGACGGCCATAGCAATCAGCCCCAGCATTTT

size: -
J: TRBJ2-5
D: -
V: TRBV6-5
CDR3: CASSYVANQETQYF
DNA: TGTGCCAGCAGTTACGTGGCTAACCAAGAGACCCAGTACTTC

size: medium-sized
J: TRBJ2-1
D: TRBD1
V: TRBV18
CDR3: CASSTLPGQPDNEQFF
DNA: TGTGCCAGCTCGACACTTCCGGGACAGCCGGACAATGAGCAGTTCTTC

size: few
J: TRBJ2-1
D: TRBD2
V: TRBV6-5
CDR3: CASMVSGGHNEQFF
DNA: TGTGCCAGCATGGTAAGCGGGGGCCACAATGAGCAGTTCTTC